The 29 T cell receptor beta chains listed next were all sequenced from one sample in a study of blood T cell repertoires in COVID-19 (dated by TCRdb to about 2020). The library was generated by the immunoSEQ multiplex PCR assay. Sourced from immuneACCESS, this table was stored by TCRdb with only in-frame sequences that have V and J called. A share of the clones is absent; for the studies checked, an unresolved V gene accounts for under half, and the remainder has no known explanation. For this sample there are around 150,000 clones; over 70% appear just once. The ten largest account for 3% to 3.5% of the sample. Material for sequencing was PBMCs or T cells enriched from blood (not recorded which). The receptors come from a woman aged 55-70 years who had recovered from COVID-19.

The V and J genes are TRBV5-4 and TRBJ2-5, with TRBD2 matching over 11 bases. V shed 4 bases and J 5 bases; nucleotides not matched to a gene: 16. CDR3 length: 18 amino acids. CDR1 and CDR2 from the germline V gene are SGHNT and YYREEE (reference sequence). The CDR3 reads CASSNRLLSGGAVETQYF. The CDR3 nucleotides read TGTGCCAGCAGCAACCGACTACTTAGCGGGGGGGCCGTGGAGACCCAGTACTTC.

This clone came up many times. The chain is built from TRBV18 and TRBJ2-3; 8 nucleotides match TRBD1. CDR1 KGHSH and CDR2 LQKENI come from the germline V gene. The CDR3 totals 14 residues. With 5 bases clipped from V and 6 bases from J, the junction kept 7 bases outside the gene matches. CDR3 nucleotides: TGTGCCAGCTCAGCCGACAGGGGTTGGGATACGCAGTATTTT. It translates to CASSADRGWDTQYF.

The chain recombines TRBV5-3 with TRBJ2-2, with 8 nucleotides matching TRBD2. TRBV5-3 has ORF status, its function being uncertain. The CDR3 totals 16 residues. With V trimmed by 4 bases and J by 1 base, 6 bases remained unmatched. CDR3 sequence: CARSHGLALNTGELFF. For the CDR3, the DNA is TGTGCCAGAAGCCACGGACTAGCCTTGAACACCGGGGAGCTGTTTTTT.

The genes are TRBV5-5 and TRBJ1-1; D is uncertain. The germline V gene has CDR1 SGHKS and CDR2 YYEKEE (reference sequence). CDR3 length equals 15 residues. With 4 bases removed from V and 0 bases from J, the gap between germline ends came to 13 bases. The CDR3 bases are TGTGCCAGCAGCGCCCGGTCGGTTATGAACACTGAAGCTTTCTTT. This gives the protein CASSARSVMNTEAFF.

The genes are TRBV5-1 and TRBJ2-7; 12 positions agree with TRBD1. In germline, CDR1 is SGHRS, CDR2 YFSETQ. CDR3 length: 15 residues. Trimming at V came to 4 bases and at J to 2 bases, leaving 4 bases not matched to a gene. The CDR3 sequence: CASSRDRGPTYEQYF. In nucleotides, the CDR3 is TGCGCCAGCAGCCGGGACAGGGGGCCTACCTACGAGCAGTACTTC.

The V call is TRBV2, the J call TRBJ2-7; a weak D match, TRBD1 (5 bases). This CDR3 comprises 15 residues. V was trimmed by 5 bases and J by 1 base, leaving 15 bases between them. Germline V gene sequence: CDR1 SNHLY, CDR2 FYNNEI. CDR3 nucleotides: TGTGCCAGCAGTCCGTCGACAGTTTGGTCCTACGAGCAGTACTTC. Amino acid sequence: CASSPSTVWSYEQYF.

The rearrangement joins TRBV7-8 to TRBJ1-1; D uncertain. Per germline, CDR1 SGHVS and CDR2 FQNEAQ. This CDR3 has 11 amino acids. The V end lost 5 bases, the J end lost 11 bases, and 12 bases lay between the germline ends. Here the CDR3 DNA reads TGTGCCAGCAGCCCTTGGGAGGTTGCTTTCTTT. Its protein is CASSPWEVAFF.

The rearrangement joins TRBV5-1 to TRBJ2-5; D may be TRBD1 (9 bases). Per germline, CDR1 SGHRS and CDR2 YFSETQ. CDR3 length: 22 amino acids. The V and J ends lost 4 bases and 4 bases respectively, with 38 bases between them. DNA of the CDR3: TGCGCCAGCAGCCCGATGCCCGATAGAGGGACAGGGACTGGAGCGGGGGTAGAGACCCAGTACTTC. It yields the protein CASSPMPDRGTGTGAGVETQYF.

This clone was observed at least ten times. The V call is TRBV10-3, the J call TRBJ1-2; D perhaps matches TRBD1 (5 bases). V lost 10 bases to trimming and J lost 4 bases, with 13 bases between them. Germline values: CDR1 ENHRY, CDR2 SYGVKD. The CDR3 extends over 12 amino acids. The CDR3 region is CATDGGLYGYTF. The CDR3 DNA is TGTGCCACGGACGGGGGACTCTATGGCTACACCTTC.

This sequence joins TRBV4-1 and TRBJ2-7, with D possibly matching TRBD1 (8 bases). CDR3 length: 14 amino acids. Looked up from germline, CDR1 is MGHRA and CDR2 is YSYEKL. V was trimmed by 3 bases and J by 5 bases, leaving 14 bases between them. The CDR3 DNA reads TGCGCCAGCAGCCACCGGACAGGGAGGGACGAGCAGTACTTC. This sequence encodes CASSHRTGRDEQYF.

The chain employs TRBV27 and TRBJ1-2, with D possibly TRBD1 on 5 matching bases. Germline lookup yields CDR1 MNHEY and CDR2 SMNVEV (reference sequence). Trimming removed 7 bases from V and 2 bases from J, with 20 bases in between. There are 16 residues in the CDR3. The chain's CDR3 is CASTQNRRDENYGYTF. The CDR3, as DNA: TGTGCCAGCACCCAAAACCGCAGGGATGAAAACTATGGCTACACCTTC.

The V call is TRBV5-5, the J call TRBJ1-6; D might be TRBD1 (6 bases). Trimming removed 2 bases at V and 3 bases at J, with 15 bases between. In germline, CDR1 is SGHKS, CDR2 YYEKEE (reference sequence). The CDR3 consists of 17 residues. CDR3 in amino acids: CASSFSQGRNYNSPLHF. DNA of the CDR3: TGTGCCAGCAGCTTTTCACAGGGCAGAAACTATAATTCACCCCTCCACTTT.

The chain is built from TRBV5-4 and TRBJ1-1; D might be TRBD1 (5 bases). V was trimmed by 2 bases and J by 5 bases, leaving 10 bases between them. Germline V lookup: CDR1 SGHNT, CDR2 YYREEE (reference sequence). CDR3 length: 13 residues. For the CDR3, the DNA is TGTGCCAGCAGCTTCGGGGGTGGGACTGAAGCTTTCTTT. This sequence encodes CASSFGGGTEAFF.

The J gene is TRBJ2-1, the V gene TRBV19, with TRBD2 matching over 7 bases. This CDR3 region has 17 residues. V lost 7 bases to trimming and J lost 4 bases; unmatched junction nucleotides: 16. CDR1 is LNHDA, CDR2 SQIVND, per germline (reference sequence). In DNA, the CDR3 is TGTGCCAGTAATAGGGGCTTTAGCGGGTCTTCATACAATGAGCAGTTCTTC. This codes for CASNRGFSGSSYNEQFF.

The chain uses TRBV14 and TRBJ1-1; D gene unclear. The CDR3 is 14 residues long. Trimming pared 1 base from V and 1 base from J, leaving 7 bases between. CDR1 SGHDN and CDR2 FVKESK come from the germline V gene. CDR3 bases: TGTGCCAGCAGCCAAGGTTTATCGAACACTGAAGCTTTCTTT. This sequence encodes CASSQGLSNTEAFF.

This clone was seen just once. This chain joins TRBV6-5 and TRBJ1-2; weak D call: TRBD1 (5 bases). The CDR3 is made up of 14 amino acids. Germline values: CDR1 MNHEY, CDR2 SVGAGI. Trimming took 4 bases from V and 3 from J, leaving 12 bases between them. CDR3 sequence: CASSSWTSDYGYTF. The CDR3 DNA reads TGTGCCAGCAGTTCCTGGACATCAGACTATGGCTACACCTTC.

The chain has TRBV6-5 and TRBJ1-5; D unresolved. The CDR3 contains 15 residues. Per germline, CDR1 MNHEY and CDR2 SVGAGI. The V gene lost 0 bases and the J gene lost 2 bases, with 8 bases spanning the gap. The CDR3 region is CASSYSFSGNQPQHF. CDR3 sequence (DNA): TGTGCCAGCAGTTACTCGTTCTCGGGCAATCAGCCCCAGCATTTT.

The chain recombines TRBV14 with TRBJ2-7, with 10 positions matching TRBD2. CDR1 and CDR2 (germline): SGHDN, FVKESK. After removal of 4 bases from V and 4 bases from J, the junction contained 7 bases not matched to a gene. The CDR3 covers 15 residues. CDR3 in DNA: TGTGCCAGCAGCCTTGGGACTAGCGCAAAATACGAGCAGTACTTC. Protein: CASSLGTSAKYEQYF. The full variable domain, its missing parts supplied by reference TRBV14 and TRBJ2-7, is EAGVTQFPSHSVIEKGQTVTLRCDPISGHDNLYWYRRVMGKEIKFLLHFVKESKQDESGMPNNRFLAERTGGTYSTLKVQPAELEDSGVYFCASSLGTSAKYEQYFGPGTRLTVT.

The gene calls are TRBV5-4 and TRBJ2-1; 8 bases fit TRBD1. This CDR3 spans 15 amino acids. Germline V gene sequence: CDR1 SGHNT, CDR2 YYREEE (reference sequence). V shed 3 bases and J 4 bases; nucleotides not matched to a gene: 6. The CDR3 protein is CASSSGGGLYNEQFF. As DNA, the CDR3 is TGTGCCAGCAGCTCAGGGGGCGGATTGTACAATGAGCAGTTCTTC.

This clone was found once. CDR3 sequence reads: CASSEEPGGGYGYTF. CDR3 sequence (DNA): TGTGCCAGCAGTGAAGAACCAGGGGGCGGCTATGGCTACACCTTC. The V and J genes are TRBV6-1 and TRBJ1-2, with 8 bases fitting TRBD1. CDR1 is MNHNS and CDR2 is SASEGT in the germline V gene. J gave up 4 bases and V 1 base, and 5 bases lay outside the gene matches. The CDR3 is 15 amino acids.

J is TRBJ1-3 and V is TRBV24-1; maybe TRBD1 (5 bases). The CDR3 is 18 amino acids. The V gene lost 1 base and the J gene lost 1 base, with 16 bases spanning the gap. Germline CDR1 is KGHDR and CDR2 is SFDVKD. In DNA, the CDR3 is TGTGCCACCAGTGATTTTACTACCAGGGTGCAATCTGGAAACACCATATATTTT. As protein: CATSDFTTRVQSGNTIYF.

This clone appeared a single time. The rearrangement uses TRBV10-3 and TRBJ2-1; D may be TRBD1 (5 bases). Looked up from germline, CDR1 is ENHRY and CDR2 is SYGVKD. The CDR3 sequence is 14 residues long. With 3 bases removed from V and 2 bases from J, the gap between germline ends came to 8 bases. The CDR3 is CAISEGQTYNEQFF. In DNA form, the CDR3 reads TGTGCCATCAGTGAAGGACAAACCTACAATGAGCAGTTCTTC.

This rearrangement joins TRBV7-2 to TRBJ1-1; possibly TRBD1 for D (5 bases). The germline V and J ends were trimmed by 0 bases and 5 bases, with 10 bases remaining between them. This CDR3 has 14 residues. Per germline, CDR1 SGHTA and CDR2 FQGNSA. The CDR3 region has the DNA TGTGCCAGCAGCTTAGCGTTGGGGGGAACTGAAGCTTTCTTT. Protein product: CASSLALGGTEAFF.

This clone was detected ten times or more. The CDR3 DNA follows: TGTGCCACCATCGGGGTTAGCGGGGACCCAGAGACCCAGTACTTC. As protein: CATIGVSGDPETQYF. J is TRBJ2-5 and V is TRBV24-1; 8 positions agree with TRBD2. J was trimmed by 4 bases and V by 8 bases; bases with no gene match: 11. The CDR3 sequence is 15 residues long. From germline, CDR1 is KGHDR and CDR2 SFDVKD.

The chain joins TRBV5-1 to TRBJ2-2; TRBD1 is a possible D gene (5 bases). Trimming left V 7 bases short and J 3 bases short, with 16 bases between. Germline-derived CDR1 and CDR2 are SGHRS and YFSETQ. CDR3 size: 15 residues. CDR3 sequence reads: CASGSTQEHTGELFF. The CDR3 DNA sequence: TGCGCCAGCGGATCGACACAGGAACACACCGGGGAGCTGTTTTTT. Drawing the rest from reference TRBV5-1 and TRBJ2-2, the complete variable domain is KAGVTQTPRYLIKTRGQQVTLSCSPISGHRSVSWYQQTPGQGLQFLFEYFSETQRNKGNFPGRFSGRQFSNSRSEMNVSTLELGDSALYLCASGSTQEHTGELFFGEGSRLTVL.

The chain has TRBV7-2 and TRBJ1-2, with D maybe TRBD1 (6 bases). This CDR3 comprises 14 residues. The germline V gene encodes CDR1 SGHTA and CDR2 FQGNSA. With 5 bases removed from V and 0 bases from J, the gap between germline ends came to 10 bases. CDR3 sequence reads: CASSTTGANYGYTF. The CDR3 nucleotides are TGTGCCAGCAGCACGACAGGTGCTAACTATGGCTACACCTTC.

This clone was seen a single time. V and J are TRBV11-2 and TRBJ2-3; 8 nucleotides align to TRBD2. This CDR3 has 16 residues. Trimming cost V 1 base and J 2 bases; bases outside gene matches: 5. Germline CDR1 SGHAT, CDR2 FQNNGV. CDR3 loop: CASSLVVAGYTDTQYF. CDR3 bases: TGTGCCAGCAGCTTAGTAGTAGCGGGGTACACAGATACGCAGTATTTT.

The chain combines TRBV29-1 with TRBJ2-7; TRBD1 agrees at 8 bases. The ends lost 1 base at V and 4 bases at J; junction bases unmatched: 3. Germline loops: CDR1 SQVTM, CDR2 ANQGSEA. This CDR3 contains 13 residues. The CDR3 sequence is CSVEGDRIYEQYF. The DNA for the CDR3 is TGCAGCGTTGAAGGGGACAGGATATACGAGCAGTACTTC.

The V gene is TRBV5-1, the J gene TRBJ1-5, with D possibly matching TRBD1 (5 bases). The CDR3 is 14 amino acids. V lost 4 bases to trimming and J lost 5 bases, with 13 bases between them. Germline V gene lookup returns CDR1 SGHRS and CDR2 YFSETQ. The CDR3 region is CASSVQGGDQPQHF. In nucleotides, the CDR3 is TGCGCCAGCAGCGTCCAGGGAGGGGATCAGCCCCAGCATTTT.